The rows below give T cell receptor beta chains drawn from one sample of a study of cytomegalovirus exposure and HLA in healthy donors. Produced via immunoSEQ multiplex PCR; TCRdb's table is partial and in-frame only. In the table there are over 200,000 clones, about 84% of which are singletons. Sequencing used PBMCs. These receptors were obtained from a human donor in good health. The CDR3 runs from the conserved cysteine through the conserved F or W. Fields, in order: V gene, clone size, J gene, D gene, CDR3 protein, CDR3 DNA. D genes are given only for firm matches. Not every row has a clone size; where given, it reads once, few, many or a size class.

TRBV28	.	TRBJ2-2	.	CASSLPGELFF	TGTGCCAGCAGCCTCCCCGGGGAGCTGTTTTTT
TRBV27	.	TRBJ2-1	.	CASSISGSYNEQFF	TGTGCCAGCAGCATTTCCGGCTCCTACAATGAGCAGTTCTTC
TRBV20-1	.	TRBJ2-1	TRBD2	CSANRGSRKFF	TGCAGTGCAAATCGCGGGAGCCGAAAGTTCTTC
TRBV6-6	.	TRBJ2-2	.	CAMYGELFF	TGTGCCATGTACGGGGAGCTGTTTTTT
TRBV5-6	few	TRBJ2-6	.	CASSPDGTSNVLTF	TGTGCCAGCAGCCCCGACGGGACATCCAACGTCCTGACTTTC
TRBV9	.	TRBJ2-7	.	CASSPPSAYEQYF	TGTGCCAGCAGCCCTCCTAGCGCCTACGAGCAGTACTTC
TRBV5-1	.	TRBJ2-7	.	CASSPWGESSYEQYF	TGCGCCAGCAGCCCCTGGGGGGAGAGCTCCTACGAGCAGTACTTC
TRBV6-1	.	TRBJ2-7	TRBD1	CASSESWQGVYEQYF	TGTGCCAGCAGTGAATCATGGCAGGGGGTCTACGAGCAGTACTTC
TRBV7-9	.	TRBJ2-1	TRBD2	CASLSAGGLSGEQFF	TGTGCCAGCCTATCGGCGGGAGGGCTTTCGGGTGAGCAGTTCTTC
TRBV30	once	TRBJ1-2	.	CAWSPYPPGHRYGYTF	TGTGCCTGGAGCCCCTACCCACCGGGACACCGATATGGCTACACCTTC
TRBV30	.	TRBJ2-7	TRBD2	CAWGRREGWVEQYF	TGTGCCTGGGGGAGGCGGGAGGGGTGGGTCGAGCAGTACTTC
TRBV7-3	.	TRBJ2-1	TRBD2	CASSPRASGSSYNEQFF	TGTGCCAGCAGCCCTCGCGCTAGCGGGAGCTCCTACAATGAGCAGTTCTTC
TRBV7-3	.	TRBJ2-1	.	CASSSVADSYNEQFF	TGTGCCAGCAGCTCCGTAGCGGACTCCTACAATGAGCAGTTCTTC
TRBV5-1	once	TRBJ2-5	.	CASSFSGQETQYF	TGCGCCAGCAGCTTTAGCGGACAAGAGACCCAGTACTTC
TRBV7-9	once	TRBJ2-1	.	CASRPGDGSREQFF	TGTGCCAGCAGACCCGGAGACGGGAGCCGAGAGCAGTTCTTC
TRBV25-1	.	TRBJ2-5	TRBD2	CASSATSGQETQYF	TGTGCCAGCAGCGCGACTAGCGGCCAAGAGACCCAGTACTTC
TRBV2	.	TRBJ2-7	.	CASTGSPRSSYEQYF	TGTGCCAGCACGGGTTCCCCTCGTTCCTCCTACGAGCAGTACTTC
TRBV7-2	.	TRBJ2-7	.	CASSLRGFPYEQYF	TGTGCCAGCAGCTTACGGGGGTTTCCCTACGAGCAGTACTTC
TRBV28	.	TRBJ2-3	.	CASSLDRGDTQYF	TGTGCCAGCAGTTTGGATAGGGGGGATACGCAGTATTTT
TRBV6-5	few	TRBJ1-1	.	CAIARSQGTEAFF	TGTGCCATAGCCAGGTCGCAGGGCACTGAAGCTTTCTTT
TRBV28	.	TRBJ2-7	TRBD2	CASSFRLRPGTSGTYEQYF	TGTGCCAGCAGTTTTCGGCTAAGACCCGGGACTAGCGGTACCTACGAGCAGTACTTC
TRBV23-1	.	TRBJ1-3	TRBD1	CASSRQGAGRRNTIYF	TGCGCCAGCAGTCGACAGGGAGCTGGAAGGCGAAACACCATATATTTT
TRBV9	.	TRBJ2-2	TRBD2	CASSAAGGRGLAGAPGELFF	TGTGCCAGCAGCGCCGCGGGGGGCCGAGGGCTGGCGGGAGCCCCCGGGGAGCTGTTTTTT
TRBV11-2	.	TRBJ2-2	.	CASSPRGFTGELFF	TGTGCCAGCAGCCCTCGCGGCTTCACCGGGGAGCTGTTTTTT
TRBV5-4	.	TRBJ2-5	.	CASSFGQTQETQYF	TGTGCCAGCAGCTTCGGTCAGACTCAAGAGACCCAGTACTTC
TRBV19	.	TRBJ2-2	.	CASRGGQNTGELFF	TGTGCCAGTAGAGGGGGACAGAACACCGGGGAGCTGTTTTTT
TRBV7-3	once	TRBJ2-2	TRBD2	CASSTQSRTSGTGELFF	TGTGCCAGCAGCACCCAATCGAGGACTAGCGGGACCGGGGAGCTGTTTTTT
TRBV2	.	TRBJ1-2	.	CASSEALGAGGYTF	TGTGCCAGCAGTGAAGCGTTGGGGGCGGGCGGCTACACCTTC
TRBV7-3	once	TRBJ2-1	.	CASSLSGSGGYNEQFF	TGTGCCAGCAGCTTATCGGGGTCCGGGGGCTACAATGAGCAGTTCTTC
TRBV25-1	.	TRBJ1-5	.	CASSAGSGQPQHF	TGTGCCAGCAGTGCGGGGTCCGGTCAGCCCCAGCATTTT
TRBV9	.	TRBJ2-1	TRBD2	CASSLRTSVPGNEQFF	TGTGCCAGCAGCCTCCGGACTAGCGTACCGGGCAATGAGCAGTTCTTC
TRBV7-8	.	TRBJ2-7	.	CASSFTGTSSGEQYF	TGTGCCAGCAGCTTCACCGGGACATCTTCGGGGGAGCAGTACTTC
TRBV6-4	.	TRBJ2-1	.	CASSDPGSLINEQFF	TGTGCCAGCAGCGATCCGGGTTCGCTTATCAATGAGCAGTTCTTC
TRBV4-1	.	TRBJ2-2	TRBD2	CASSQDTGLGYKGELFF	TGCGCCAGCAGCCAAGATACGGGACTAGGTTATAAAGGGGAGCTGTTTTTT
TRBV7-2	.	TRBJ2-2	.	CASSLRGYGELFF	TGTGCCAGCAGCTTAAGGGGGTACGGGGAGCTGTTTTTT